This TCR beta chain was sequenced in a study of blood T cell repertoires in COVID-19. Study background: Samples taken during acute and convalescent COVID-19 were collected in the United States, Italy and Spain. Sources were T cells, B-cell-depleted T cells, or PBMCs; the material itself was cDNA or gDNA.

Recruited during active infection, patients (from Seattle) were subsequently followed longitudinally. Germline CDR1 and CDR2: SGHKS and YYEKEE (reference sequence). The CDR3 has 15 amino acids. Deletions cut 1 base from V and 2 bases from J, with 11 bases between. Source study methods: Amplification from reference gene primers served as the basis for estimated nucleated cell counts. Using immunoSEQ multiplex PCR, the repertoire was profiled, and TCRdb retains in-frame clones only, with some absent. Clone size and the V and J calls come from that table; the DNA yielded D and trimming. The sample includes roughly 240,000 clones, roughly 83% of them seen just once.

The source of this sequence is a woman older than 75 with COVID-19, enrolled during active disease. Sequencing was carried out using peripheral blood. The rearrangement uses TRBV5-5 and TRBJ2-3, with D possibly TRBD1 on 5 matching bases. The CDR3 loop is CASSLWAGNTDTQYF. The CDR3 region has the DNA TGTGCCAGCAGCTTGTGGGCAGGGAACACAGATACGCAGTATTTT.